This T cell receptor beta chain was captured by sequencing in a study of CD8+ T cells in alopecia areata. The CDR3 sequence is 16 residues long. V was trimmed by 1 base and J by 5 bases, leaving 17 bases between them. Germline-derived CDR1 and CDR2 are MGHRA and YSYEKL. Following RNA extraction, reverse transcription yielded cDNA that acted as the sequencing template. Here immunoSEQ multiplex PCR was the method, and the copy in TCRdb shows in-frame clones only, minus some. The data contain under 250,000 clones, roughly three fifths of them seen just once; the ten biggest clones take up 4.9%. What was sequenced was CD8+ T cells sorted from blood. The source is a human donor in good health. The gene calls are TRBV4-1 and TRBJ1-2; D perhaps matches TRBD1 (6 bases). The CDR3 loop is CASSQGPDWGPYGYTF. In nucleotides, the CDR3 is TGCGCCAGCAGCCAAGGTCCAGACTGGGGGCCTTATGGCTACACCTTC.